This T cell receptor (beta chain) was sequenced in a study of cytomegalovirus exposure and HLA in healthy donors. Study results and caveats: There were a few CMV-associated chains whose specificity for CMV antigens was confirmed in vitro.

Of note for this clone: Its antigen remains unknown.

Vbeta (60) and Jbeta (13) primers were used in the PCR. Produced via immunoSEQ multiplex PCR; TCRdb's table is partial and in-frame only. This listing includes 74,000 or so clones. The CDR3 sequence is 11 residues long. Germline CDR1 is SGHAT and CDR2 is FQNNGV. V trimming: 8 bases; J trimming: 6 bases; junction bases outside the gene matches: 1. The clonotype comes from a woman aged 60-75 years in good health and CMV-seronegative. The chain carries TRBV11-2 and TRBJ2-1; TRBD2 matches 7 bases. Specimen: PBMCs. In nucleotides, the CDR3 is TGTGCCAGCGCTAGCGGCAATGAGCAGTTCTTC. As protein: CASASGNEQFF.